The subject of this entry is one TCR beta chain. What it binds is unknown. This entry comes from a study of cytomegalovirus exposure and HLA in healthy donors. Study-level points and caveats: Earlier findings revealed that most TCR beta V segments proved productive either about 90% or about 30% of the time. The study labeled under 200 TCR beta chains cytomegalovirus-associated. Generally TCR sequences proved uncommon, though certain public TCRs appeared in numerous donors.

Primers: 60 Vbeta forward and 13 Jbeta reverse. TCRdb's table, derived via immunoSEQ multiplex PCR, lists solely in-frame clones and lacks some. Of 150,000 to 200,000 clones in the sample, roughly 70% are singletons; the top ten hold almost 3%. CDR1 SQVTM and CDR2 ANQGSEA come from the germline V gene. CDR3 length: 14 residues. V was pared by 1 base and J by 3 bases, with 12 bases between. This rearrangement joins TRBV29-1 to TRBJ1-1; the D is unclear. This clonotype was sampled from a woman between 45 and 65 years old in good health and CMV-seropositive. Input material: PBMCs. The CDR3 region is CSVEVGVRYTEAFF. CDR3 nucleotide sequence: TGCAGCGTTGAAGTCGGGGTGAGGTACACTGAAGCTTTCTTT.